This TCR beta chain was observed in a study of beta chain features in type 1 diabetes. Trimming pared 4 bases from V and 1 base from J, leaving 10 bases between. The germline gives CDR1 MDHEN, CDR2 SYDVKM. The CDR3 is made up of 14 amino acids. Expressed TCRB transcripts got sequenced, as all isolated RNA was reverse transcribed. Profiled with immunoSEQ multiplex PCR; TCRdb holds only in-frame clones, not every one. The sample consists of under 70,000 clones, about 60% of them appearing once. Of note for this clone: What it binds is not known.

Sorting that relied on CD45RO/CCR7/CD25/CD127/CD95/CD27 yielded CD4+ naive, central memory, regulatory and stem cell-like memory cells. Study-level results: cDNA sequencing could over-represent cells with high TCR expression. Patients with type 1 diabetes showed fewer VDJ junction insertions and more deletions. Type 1 diabetes patients showed a moderate but significant shortening of TCRB CDR3s in all four CD4+ subsets.

The gene calls are TRBV28 and TRBJ1-1; a weak D match, TRBD1 (6 bases). This TCR was sampled from a woman aged 25 to 39 with type 1 diabetes. Input material: stem cell memory CD4+ T cells from blood. The CDR3 DNA reads as TGTGCCAGCAGTTACCCGGACAGGAACACTGAAGCTTTCTTT. This gives the protein CASSYPDRNTEAFF. Full variable domain (rest looked up from reference TRBV28 and TRBJ1-1): DVKVTQSSRYLVKRTGEKVFLECVQDMDHENMFWYRQDPGLGLRLIYFSYDVKMKEKGDIPEGYSVSREKKERFSLILESASTNQTSMYLCASSYPDRNTEAFFGQGTRLTVV.